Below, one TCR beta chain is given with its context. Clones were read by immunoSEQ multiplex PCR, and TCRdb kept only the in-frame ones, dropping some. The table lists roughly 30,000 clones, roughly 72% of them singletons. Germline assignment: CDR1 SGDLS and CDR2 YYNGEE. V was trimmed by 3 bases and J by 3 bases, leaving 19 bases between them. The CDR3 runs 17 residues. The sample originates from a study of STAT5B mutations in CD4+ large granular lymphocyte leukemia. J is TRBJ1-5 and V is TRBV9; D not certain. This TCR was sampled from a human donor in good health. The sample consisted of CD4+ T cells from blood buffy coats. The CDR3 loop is CASSDSPGRTPNQPQHF. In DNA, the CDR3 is TGTGCCAGCAGCGATTCCCCGGGCAGGACCCCCAATCAGCCCCAGCATTTT.